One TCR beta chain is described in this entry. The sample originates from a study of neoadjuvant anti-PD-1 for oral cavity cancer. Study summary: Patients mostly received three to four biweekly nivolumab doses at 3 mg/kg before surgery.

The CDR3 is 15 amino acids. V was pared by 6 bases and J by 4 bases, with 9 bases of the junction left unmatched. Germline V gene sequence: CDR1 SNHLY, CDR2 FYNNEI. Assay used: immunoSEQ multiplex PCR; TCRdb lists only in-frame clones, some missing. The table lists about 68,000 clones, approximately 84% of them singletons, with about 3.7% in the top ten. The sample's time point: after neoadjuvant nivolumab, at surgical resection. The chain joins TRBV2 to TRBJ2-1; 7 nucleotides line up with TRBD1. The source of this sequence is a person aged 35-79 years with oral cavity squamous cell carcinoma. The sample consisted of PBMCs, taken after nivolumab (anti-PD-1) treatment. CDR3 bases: TGTGCCAGCAGCCGAGACAGGGTTGAGTACAATGAGCAGTTCTTC. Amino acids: CASSRDRVEYNEQFF.